Measured by frequency, the clone carrying this T cell receptor beta chain is medium-sized. This CDR3 is built from 17 residues. CDR1 KGHSH and CDR2 LQKENI come from the germline V gene. The entry originates in a study of T cell clusters in autoimmune cytopenias. TRB rearrangements were amplified by touch-down multiplex PCR with mixed TRB-A/B primers. TCRdb re-called the multiplex PCR reads; one entry per CDR3 protein, DNA not given. The sample's table shows approximately 8,000 distinct CDR3 sequences. TRB was amplified from around 250 ng of peripheral blood genomic DNA per sample. Sample: peripheral blood. The receptor was isolated from a human donor with an autoimmune cytopenia or autoimmune hepatitis (not recorded which). This chain connects TRBV18 to TRBJ2-2; TCRdb picks TRBD2, but there is no DNA to check that call. The CDR3 reads CASSPQGTRVNTGELFF.